These 10 T cell receptor beta chains share one sample of origin, sequenced in a study of kidney transplant recipient with SARS-CoV-2 infection. Via MiXCR, TCRdb re-called the reads, giving one row per CDR3 protein. The table records approximately 250,000 distinct CDR3 sequences, under 30% of them present only once. The material was a blood sample, obtained at baseline and on roughly day 110 from a kidney transplant recipient. These receptors were taken from a male patient younger than 45 who had COVID-19 and was a kidney transplant recipient. Some T cells may have originated in the graft donor.

A word on this clonotype: A much larger clonotype is one base distant, so this may be a read error. The V gene is TRBV6-1, the J gene TRBJ1-2; the D gene is possibly TRBD1 (5 bases). The CDR3 is 17 residues long. Germline V gene data show CDR1 as MNHNS and CDR2 as SASEGT. V gave up 5 bases and J gave up 4 bases, with 23 bases separating them. The CDR3 DNA reads as TGTGCCAGCAGTAAGCCACAGGAATGTAGAAAGGCCTATGGCTACACCTTC. Residues: CASSKPQECRKAYGYTF.

This clonotype was seen repeatedly, ten times or more. The chain links TRBV12-3 or TRBV12-4 to TRBJ2-7, with a weak D call TRBD2 (5 bases). This CDR3 comprises 14 residues. Trimming took 3 bases from V and 1 from J, leaving 10 bases between them. The CDR3 DNA follows: TGTGCCAGCAGTTTCTCCGGGAAGTCCTACGAGCAGTACTTC. It is translated as CASSFSGKSYEQYF.

About this clonotype: Given a much more abundant clone one base away, this may be a read error. The chain combines TRBV4-1 with TRBJ1-2, with D possibly being TRBD1 (5 bases). CDR3 length equals 14 residues. Germline V gene data show CDR1 as MGHRA and CDR2 as YSYEKL. CDR3 sequence: CANSQDGRGSGYTF. The CDR3 DNA reads TGCGCCAACAGCCAAGACGGTAGGGGTAGCGGCTACACCTTC.

The J gene is TRBJ2-2, the V gene TRBV7-2, with a weak D call TRBD1 (6 bases). The CDR3 is made up of 17 amino acids. Looked up from germline, CDR1 is SGHTA and CDR2 is FQGNSA. V lost 5 bases to trimming and J lost 1 base, with 17 bases between them. DNA for the CDR3: TGTGCCAGCAGCAGAAGAAGCCGGGACAAGAACACCGGGGAGCTGTTTTTT. Translating it yields CASSRRSRDKNTGELFF.

Worth noting for this clonotype: A read error may be the cause here, since a much bigger clone is one base away. V and J are TRBV3-1 and TRBJ2-6, with no clear D. CDR1 is LGHDT, CDR2 YNNKEL, per germline (reference sequence). Trimming took off 5 bases at V and 5 bases at J, with 22 bases between the two ends. CDR3 size: 18 residues. CDR3 residues: CASSITPHLQSRANVLTF. CDR3 in DNA: TGTGCCAGCAGCATCACGCCCCATTTACAAAGTCGGGCCAACGTCCTGACTTTC.

This clonotype came up many times. The chain carries TRBV11-2 and TRBJ1-2; the D is unclear. CDR3 length equals 17 residues. Germline lookup yields CDR1 SGHAT and CDR2 FQNNGV. Trimming removed 5 bases at V and 4 bases at J, with 23 bases between. In nucleotides, the CDR3 is TGTGCCAGCAGCATGCAGGAAACAAGCAGAAAGACCTATGGCTACACCTTC. Translated: CASSMQETSRKTYGYTF.

Remarks on this clonotype: A read error is possible here, since a much larger clone lies one base away. V and J are TRBV6-1 and TRBJ1-2; no firm D call. V was shortened by 5 bases and J by 4 bases, with 23 bases between the two germline ends. The CDR3 contains 17 residues. Germline V gene sequence: CDR1 MNHNS, CDR2 SASEGT. This chain's CDR3 is CASSHKWECRKTYGYTF. For the CDR3, the DNA is TGTGCCAGCAGTCATAAATGGGAATGTAGAAAGACCTATGGCTACACCTTC.

On this clonotype: A far larger clone is just one base off, so this is likely a read error. This rearrangement joins TRBV6-5 to TRBJ1-2; D gene unclear. Trimming removed 5 bases from V and 4 bases from J, with 23 bases in between. The CDR3 has 17 amino acids. Germline V gives CDR1 MNHEY, CDR2 SVGAGI. DNA for the CDR3: TGTGCCAGCAGTGTACGACGGGAATGTAGAAAGGCCTATGGCTACACCTTC. Residues: CASSVRRECRKAYGYTF.

This clonotype appeared a few times. In DNA, the CDR3 is TGTGCCAGCAGCTCAGGGGGGAACGGGATAACCTACAATGAGCAGTTCTTC. Protein sequence: CASSSGGNGITYNEQFF. V is TRBV7-2 and J is TRBJ2-1; a weak D match, TRBD1 (7 bases). The CDR3 runs to 17 residues. Trimming removed 4 bases at V and 2 bases at J, with 18 bases between. Germline CDR1 SGHTA, CDR2 FQGNSA. The variable domain in full, completed from reference TRBV7-2 and TRBJ2-1, reads GAGVSQSPSNKVTEKGKDVELRCDPISGHTALYWYRQSLGQGLEFLIYFQGNSAPDKSGLPSDRFSAERTGGSVSTLTIQRTQQEDSAVYLCASSSGGNGITYNEQFFGPGTRLTVL.

Comment on this clonotype: Given a much more abundant clone one base away, this may be a read error. J is TRBJ2-2 and V is TRBV3-1, with D perhaps TRBD2 (6 bases). Germline loops: CDR1 LGHDT, CDR2 YNNKEL (reference sequence). The CDR3 has 18 residues. CDR3 protein: CASSGHIPISGLTGGLFF. Written as DNA, the CDR3 is TGTGCCAGCAGCGGTCACATTCCCATTTCAGGCTTGACCGGGGGGCTGTTTTTT. The complete variable domain, with remaining parts taken from reference TRBV3-1 and TRBJ2-2, reads DTAVSQTPKYLVTQMGNDKSIKCEQNLGHDTMYWYKQDSKKFLKIMFSYNNKELIINETVPNRFSPKSPDKAHLNLHINSLELGDSAVYFCASSGHIPISGLTGGLFFGEGSRLTVL.